This T cell receptor beta chain came from a study of prognosis after radiotherapy for stage I lung cancer. Findings of the study overall: The question of whether the expanded TCR clones were tumor-specific was not determined.

Two sampling time points were used, and 6 to 6.5 milliliters of peripheral blood were drawn at each. About this clonotype itself: The antigen remains unidentified.

V gave up 5 bases and J gave up 5 bases, with 19 bases separating them. From germline, CDR1 is DFQATT and CDR2 SNEGSKA (reference sequence). The CDR3 has 15 amino acids. Two rounds of multiplex PCR amplified TCR beta CDR3 from genomic DNA. With primers specific to each TRBV and TRBJ gene, the first-round PCR was performed. TCRdb fed the multiplex PCR reads into MiXCR, producing one record per CDR3 protein. The data hold over 50,000 distinct CDR3 sequences, with about 37% observed a single time. The clonotype comes from a donor aged 50 or older with non-small cell lung cancer. The gene calls are TRBV20-1 and TRBJ2-1, with D possibly TRBD2 on 5 matching bases. Sequenced material: PBMCs, taken before or after stereotactic body radiation therapy (not recorded which). For the CDR3, the DNA is TGCAGTGCTGGGTCCACTAGAGGGCCGAACAATGAGCAGTTCTTC. Translation gives CSAGSTRGPNNEQFF.